This T cell receptor beta chain was sequenced in a study of T cell changes during pregnancy in multiple sclerosis. This clone was found once. CDR3 length: 16 residues. The V and J ends lost 5 bases and 2 bases respectively, with 16 bases between them. CDR1 and CDR2 from the germline V gene are MNHEY and SMNVEV (reference sequence). Sequenced by immunoSEQ multiplex PCR; TCRdb stores in-frame clones only, minus some. The table has around 30,000 clones, around 91% seen once. V usage is TRBV27 and J usage is TRBJ1-5; no firm D call. This clonotype was obtained from a female donor in good health, enrolled as a control in a pregnancy study. The specimen comprised CD4+ T cells from peripheral blood mononuclear cells, sampled in the third trimester of pregnancy. The CDR3 DNA follows: TGTGCCAGCAGTCCGAGTCCAGCGAGGGGCAATCAGCCCCAGCATTTT. As protein: CASSPSPARGNQPQHF.